This T cell receptor beta chain was profiled in a study of CD8 T cells in Susac syndrome. Peripheral blood CD8+ and CD4+ T cells were profiled by TCR beta sequencing. As controls, healthy donors matched for age and sex were used. Bulk CD8+ and CD4+ cells came from magnetic negative isolation; CD8+ TEMRA by FACS. The RNA input was about 0.45 to 1 ug, and it was reverse transcribed with random hexamers. immunoSEQ multiplex PCR amplified TCR beta CDR3 across 54 Vbeta, 13 Jbeta. MiXCR, applied by TCRdb to the immunoSEQ multiplex PCR reads, yields one record per CDR3 protein. The sample shows about 80,000 distinct CDR3 sequences, about 93% of them seen only once. Sequencing used CD8+ T cells from PBMCs. The sequence derives from a human donor in good health.

In nucleotides, the CDR3 is TGTGCCAGCTCACAATCCAGTCCAAGCTCCTACAATGAGCAGTTCTTC. Translation: CASSQSSPSSYNEQFF. The chain has TRBV18 and TRBJ2-1; no reliable D call. The germline V and J ends were trimmed by 4 bases and 0 bases, with 13 bases remaining between them. CDR1 KGHSH and CDR2 LQKENI come from the germline V gene. The CDR3 loop spans 16 amino acids.